This T cell receptor (beta chain) was recorded in a study of human T cells and chemical hapten exposure. For the study at large: Researchers reported sensitizing a roughly 2 cm by roughly 2 cm upper inner arm skin site with 2% DPC.

The sample holds a few counts of this clonotype. As for time point: patch test 1, 2 weeks after DPC sensitization. Treatment meaning: therapeutic diphenylcyclopropenone sensitization with weekly scalp DPC. Someone pulled total RNA out of unfractionated whole blood. TCRdb independently ran MiXCR on the RACE reads; one entry per CDR3 protein. The data contain 180,000 or so distinct CDR3 sequences, about 15% of them singletons. The CDR3 has 14 residues. Trimming shortened V by 7 bases and J by 7 bases, and 19 bases separated the two germline ends. The receptor comes from a woman in her twenties or thirties with alopecia areata. Some clones in this sample may be carry-over from other donors' samples. The source was whole blood, collected in connection with sensitization to the hapten diphenylcyclopropenone (DPC). V and J are TRBV12-3 or TRBV12-4 and TRBJ1-1, with TRBD1 as a possible D gene (5 bases). CDR3 sequence: CASILRASGGEAFF. CDR3 DNA sequence: TGTGCCAGCATTCTCCGGGCCTCCGGGGGTGAAGCTTTCTTT.